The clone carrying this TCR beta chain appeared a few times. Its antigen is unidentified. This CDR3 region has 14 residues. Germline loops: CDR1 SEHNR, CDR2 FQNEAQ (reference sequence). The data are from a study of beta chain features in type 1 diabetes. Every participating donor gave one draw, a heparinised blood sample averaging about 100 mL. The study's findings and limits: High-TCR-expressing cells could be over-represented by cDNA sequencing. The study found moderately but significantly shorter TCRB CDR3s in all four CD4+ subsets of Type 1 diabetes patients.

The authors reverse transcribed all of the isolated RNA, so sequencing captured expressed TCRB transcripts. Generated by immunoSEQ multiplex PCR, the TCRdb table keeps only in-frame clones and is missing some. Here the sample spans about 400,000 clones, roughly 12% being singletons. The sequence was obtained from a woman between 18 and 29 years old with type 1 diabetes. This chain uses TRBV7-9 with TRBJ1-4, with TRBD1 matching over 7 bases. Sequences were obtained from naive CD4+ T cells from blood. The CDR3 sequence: CASTPGQPNEKLFF. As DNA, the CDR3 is TGTGCGTCTACCCCGGGACAGCCTAATGAAAAACTGTTTTTT.